This is a list of T cell receptor beta chains from one sample in a study of beta chain features in type 1 diabetes. This table comes from immunoSEQ multiplex PCR, and its TCRdb copy is limited to in-frame clones, with some not included. The table records 630,000 or so clones, 11% to 15% of them present only once. Source material: naive CD4+ T cells from blood. These receptors originate from a man between 18 and 35 years old with type 1 diabetes. Each CDR3 is given with its conserved first and last residue. The D gene is left open where the match is weak. Size is stated for part of the rows, as once, few or many counts, or as a class when the clone is expanded.

length	V	D	J	size	DNA	CDR3
13	TRBV10-3	TRBD1	TRBJ2-1	many	TGTGCCATCAATATCGGACAGGGGAACGAGCAGTTCTTC	CAINIGQGNEQFF
15	TRBV28	TRBD1	TRBJ2-2	NA	TGTGCCAGCAGTCTACCCGGGACAGGGTCCGGGGAGCTGTTTTTT	CASSLPGTGSGELFF
16	TRBV5-4	NA	TRBJ1-6	NA	TGTGCCAGCAGCTTGTCGGTCGACAGTCGAAATTCACCCCTCCACTTT	CASSLSVDSRNSPLHF
15	TRBV5-1	NA	TRBJ2-2	few	TGCGCCAGCAGCTTGGCCTTGGGGTCAAGCGGGGAGCTGTTTTTT	CASSLALGSSGELFF
14	TRBV7-2	TRBD2	TRBJ2-5	NA	TGTGCCAGCAGCTTACTAGCGGGGGGTGAGACCCAGTACTTC	CASSLLAGGETQYF
15	TRBV5-1	TRBD1	TRBJ1-1	few	TGCGCCAGCAGCATGGACAGGGTGCCGAACACTGAAGCTTTCTTT	CASSMDRVPNTEAFF
17	TRBV5-1	NA	TRBJ2-2	NA	TGCGCCAGCAGCTTGAGGCAGCCGTTCGCGAACACCGGGGAGCTGTTTTTT	CASSLRQPFANTGELFF
14	TRBV5-4	NA	TRBJ2-5	NA	TGTGCCAGCAGCGTCAGCGACTACCAAGAGACCCAGTACTTC	CASSVSDYQETQYF
15	TRBV18	TRBD2	TRBJ2-7	few	TGTGCCAGCTCACCCTCTAGCGGGGGGGAAAGCGAGCAGTACTTC	CASSPSSGGESEQYF
15	TRBV9	TRBD2	TRBJ2-3	NA	TGTGCCAGCAGCGCGAGCGGGGGAAACACAGATACGCAGTATTTT	CASSASGGNTDTQYF
11	TRBV9	NA	TRBJ1-2	NA	TGTGCCAGCAGCACCATCACCGGGTTCTACTTC	CASSTITGFYF
11	TRBV20-1	NA	TRBJ2-2	once	TGCAGTGCTAGATCGACCGGGGAGCTGTTTTTT	CSARSTGELFF
16	TRBV18	NA	TRBJ1-2	few	TGTGCCAGCTCACCCCCTTTTTCGGGAACCCTCTATGGCTACACCTTC	CASSPPFSGTLYGYTF
16	TRBV10-3	NA	TRBJ2-4	few	TGTGCCACCAAGAGTCATTCGGACGGTTACAAAAACATTCAGTACTTC	CATKSHSDGYKNIQYF
15	TRBV27	TRBD1	TRBJ1-1	NA	TGTGCCAGCAGTTTTGGGACAGGGTCGTACACTGAAGCTTTCTTT	CASSFGTGSYTEAFF
14	TRBV7-2	NA	TRBJ2-3	NA	TGTGCCAGCAGCTTAGGCAGGAGCACAGATACGCAGTATTTT	CASSLGRSTDTQYF
16	TRBV7-9	TRBD1	TRBJ2-1	few	TGTGCCAGCAGCAGACTCCGGGACAGGGCATACAATGAGCAGTTCTTC	CASSRLRDRAYNEQFF
15	TRBV9	NA	TRBJ1-6	few	TGTGCCAGCAGCGTAGAGGGGGGCAGGGATTCACCCCTCCACTTT	CASSVEGGRDSPLHF
19	TRBV18	NA	TRBJ1-1	few	TGTGCCAGCTCACCACTCCCTGGTGGGCCCCCTGATCTGGGCACTGAAGCTTTCTTT	CASSPLPGGPPDLGTEAFF
15	TRBV7-9	TRBD1	TRBJ2-5	few	TGTGCCAGCAGCTCCTCTACAGGGGTTCGGGAGACCCAGTACTTC	CASSSSTGVRETQYF
14	TRBV19	TRBD1	TRBJ1-1	NA	TGTGCCAGTAGGATTGGACATCAGGGGGCTGAAGCTTTCTTT	CASRIGHQGAEAFF
12	TRBV9	NA	TRBJ2-7	NA	TGTGCCAGCAGCACTCCCGACGGCGAGCAGTACTTC	CASSTPDGEQYF
13	TRBV6-5	NA	TRBJ2-1	NA	TGTGCCAGCAGGCGAGACAACTACAATGAGCAGTTCTTC	CASRRDNYNEQFF
14	TRBV29-1	NA	TRBJ2-2	few	TGCAGCGTCACCACCGGGGGCCGATCCGGGGAGCTGTTTTTT	CSVTTGGRSGELFF
14	TRBV11-1	TRBD1	TRBJ2-7	NA	TGTGCCAGCAGCCGACAGGGGCTAAGCTACGAGCAGTACTTC	CASSRQGLSYEQYF
17	TRBV30	TRBD1	TRBJ2-7	NA	TGTGCCGCCCGACCCAAGGGGGCCAGGGGAAAATCCTACGAGCAGTACTTC	CAARPKGARGKSYEQYF
14	TRBV11-2	NA	TRBJ2-2	NA	TGTGCCAGCAGCCCTGGGTTAAGCACCGGGGAGCTGTTTTTT	CASSPGLSTGELFF
14	TRBV14	NA	TRBJ2-1	NA	TGTGCCAGCAGCCCCATCAGGGTTCGGGATGAGCAGTTCTTC	CASSPIRVRDEQFF
14	TRBV9	NA	TRBJ2-7	NA	TGTGCCAGCAGCGTAGAAGGCAGGACGTACGAGCAGTACTTC	CASSVEGRTYEQYF
13	TRBV18	NA	TRBJ1-2	once	TGTGCCAGCTCACCACGAGGCGGGCGTGGCTACACCTTC	CASSPRGGRGYTF
15	TRBV7-9	NA	TRBJ2-5	NA	TGTGCCAGCAGCTTAAAAGCGGCGGCTTGGGAGACCCAGTACTTC	CASSLKAAAWETQYF
13	TRBV19	NA	TRBJ2-7	few	TGTGCCAGTAGTATTGATAGGGCCTACGAGCAGTACTTC	CASSIDRAYEQYF
13	TRBV7-9	TRBD1	TRBJ2-7	few	TGTGCCAGCAGCTTCCGGGACAGCTACGAGCAGTACTTC	CASSFRDSYEQYF
13	TRBV11-2	NA	TRBJ2-7	NA	TGTGCCAGCAGCCTACTAGGCTCCTACGAGCAGTACTTC	CASSLLGSYEQYF
15	TRBV9	NA	TRBJ1-3	few	TGTGCCAGCAGCGCATCACAGGGACCTGGAAACACCATATATTTT	CASSASQGPGNTIYF
12	TRBV7-9	NA	TRBJ2-7	few	TGTGCCAGCAGCTTAGCGAGGCACGAGCAGTACTTC	CASSLARHEQYF
13	TRBV6-5	NA	TRBJ2-3	NA	TGTGCCAGCAGTCCTCCGGGCACAGATACGCAGTATTTT	CASSPPGTDTQYF
15	TRBV2	TRBD2	TRBJ2-5	NA	TGTGCCAGCTGGAGACTAGCGGATAGACAAGAGACCCAGTACTTC	CASWRLADRQETQYF
15	TRBV9	TRBD2	TRBJ2-5	NA	TGTGCCAGCAGCGAGACTCCCCGGGGGGGTAAGACCCAGTACTTC	CASSETPRGGKTQYF
15	TRBV15	NA	TRBJ1-1	few	TGTGCCACCAGCAGAGATCGGGGCCCCGTGGCTGAAGCTTTCTTT	CATSRDRGPVAEAFF
17	TRBV4-3	NA	TRBJ1-5	NA	TGCGCCAGCAGCCAAGTCCGTGGGGCAGGGAACAATCAGCCCCAGCATTTT	CASSQVRGAGNNQPQHF
14	TRBV6-5	NA	TRBJ2-3	NA	TGTGCCAGCAGGGGACTGGCCCGGGAGGATACGCAGTATTTT	CASRGLAREDTQYF
15	TRBV5-4	NA	TRBJ2-5	few	TGTGCCAGCTCGAGGGGGGGCGCAGAGGAAGAGACCCAGTACTTC	CASSRGGAEEETQYF
11	TRBV28	NA	TRBJ1-4	few	TGTGCCAGCAAGGTCGTTGAAAAACTGTTTTTT	CASKVVEKLFF
16	TRBV6-5	NA	TRBJ2-2	few	TGTGCCAGCAGTTACGACTTCAGCGGGAACACCGGGGAGCTGTTTTTT	CASSYDFSGNTGELFF
15	TRBV28	NA	TRBJ2-2	NA	TGTGCCAGCACCCTGGGACCGGCGAGGACCGGGGAGCTGTTTTTT	CASTLGPARTGELFF
14	TRBV2	TRBD2	TRBJ2-7	NA	TGTGCCAGCAACCCCGGGGGGGGTAAATACGAGCAGTACTTC	CASNPGGGKYEQYF
10	TRBV7-9	NA	TRBJ2-1	NA	TGTGCCAGCTTCCTTGGTGAGCAGTTCTTC	CASFLGEQFF
13	TRBV7-2	NA	TRBJ2-7	few	TGTGCCAGCAGCCGGGACGGGTCCTACGAGCAGTACTTC	CASSRDGSYEQYF
12	TRBV30	NA	TRBJ1-5	few	TGTGCCTGGAGTTATAGTTGGCAGCCCCAGCATTTT	CAWSYSWQPQHF
18	TRBV4-3	NA	TRBJ2-3	NA	TGCGCCAGCAGCCAAGTGCATGCGGACCAAATTAGCACAGATACGCAGTATTTT	CASSQVHADQISTDTQYF
17	TRBV9	NA	TRBJ2-2	few	TGTGCCAGCAGCCCCCGCGGAAGCTTTCGTGGTACCGGGGAGCTGTTTTTT	CASSPRGSFRGTGELFF
16	TRBV6-6	TRBD2	TRBJ2-3	NA	TGTGCCAGCAGTCGTCGGACTAGCGGGATGACAGATACGCAGTATTTT	CASSRRTSGMTDTQYF
15	TRBV6-1	NA	TRBJ2-6	NA	TGTGCCAGCAGTATCCCGTTTTCTGGGGCCAACGTCCTGACTTTC	CASSIPFSGANVLTF
15	TRBV9	TRBD2	TRBJ2-7	few	TGTGCCAGCAGGAGTAGCGGGTCCCCCCTGAGGGAGCAGTACTTC	CASRSSGSPLREQYF
15	TRBV7-8	TRBD1	TRBJ2-7	NA	TGTGCCAGCAGCTTAGCCGGGACAGGGGATTACGAGCAGTACTTC	CASSLAGTGDYEQYF
11	TRBV6-5	NA	TRBJ1-1	NA	TGTGCCAGCAGAAGTGGCACTGAAGCTTTCTTT	CASRSGTEAFF
15	TRBV4-2	NA	TRBJ2-1	NA	TGTGCCAGCAGCCAAGGCGTCGGCATTTACAATGAGCAGTTCTTC	CASSQGVGIYNEQFF
16	TRBV7-9	TRBD1	TRBJ1-2	few	TGTGCCAGCAGCCAGGAGGGGCAGGGGGCTTACTATGGCTACACCTTC	CASSQEGQGAYYGYTF
18	TRBV21-1	NA	TRBJ2-7	NA	TGTGCCAGCAGCAAGGCCAGCGGGGCTCAAAACAGAAACTACGAGCAGTACTTC	CASSKASGAQNRNYEQYF